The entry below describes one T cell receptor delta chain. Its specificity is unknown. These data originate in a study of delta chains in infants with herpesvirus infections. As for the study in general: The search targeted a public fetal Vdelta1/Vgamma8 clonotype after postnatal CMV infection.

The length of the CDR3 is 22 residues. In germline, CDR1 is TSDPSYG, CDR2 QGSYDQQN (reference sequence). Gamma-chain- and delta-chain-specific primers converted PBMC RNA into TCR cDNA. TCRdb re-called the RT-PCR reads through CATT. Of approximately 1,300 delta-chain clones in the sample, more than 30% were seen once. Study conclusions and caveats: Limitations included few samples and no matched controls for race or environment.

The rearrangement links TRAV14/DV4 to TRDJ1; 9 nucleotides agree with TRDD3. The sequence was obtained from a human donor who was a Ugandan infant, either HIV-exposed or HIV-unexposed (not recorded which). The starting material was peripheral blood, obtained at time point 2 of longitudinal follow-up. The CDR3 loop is CALSECPRRTGDLLGETDKLIF. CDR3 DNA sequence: TGTGCTCTGAGTGAGTGCCCCCGACGGACGGGGGACTTACTGGGGGAAACCGATAAACTCATCTTT.